This record concerns one T cell receptor beta chain sequence. The target of this receptor is not known. Nothing much larger sits one base from this clone, and base qualities are not available. One collaborating source in Seattle enrolled patients while the patients were actively infected and followed the patients over time throughout the course of disease. Whole blood was collected in K2EDTA tubes by collaborating institutions according to the institutions' own protocols. For TCRbeta analysis, collaborators shipped samples as frozen whole blood, isolated PBMCs, or DNA extracted from either of those sample types. The data are from a study of blood T cell repertoires in COVID-19 (dated by TCRdb to 2020 to 2022). Study-level background: Samples covering the acute and convalescent phases of COVID-19 were provided by collaborators in the United States, Italy and Spain. Nearly every sample came with metadata listing a de-identified subject ID, COVID-19 status, age in years and sex. The samples were drawn from two sources: the first 160 participants of the ongoing ImmuneRACE study, and 950 to 1,500 subjects contributed by 6 global collaborators. HLA class I and class II types, where available, came from metadata supplied by the sample provider rather than from assay-based typing. The repertoires were released in a freely available public database intended as a resource for research on the immune response to SARS-CoV-2. The prospective study material was composed of cDNA or gDNA derived from T cells, B-cell-depleted T cells, or PBMCs. The dataset comprised deeply sampled blood TCRbeta repertoires from subjects exposed to, actively infected with, or recovered from COVID-19. The full study reports these points: How much clinical and demographic metadata was included differed by source and by participant, and the metadata was provided uncurated.

V is cut by 6 bases and J by 4 bases, and the space between the germline ends is 10 bases. The CDR1 and CDR2 encoded by the germline V gene are LGHNT and FRNRAP. The CDR3 holds 13 amino acids from the cysteine to the phenylalanine. Of all the DNA, just the CDR3 is kept, 39 bases in frame from base 1. TCRbeta CDR3 regions were amplified from genomic DNA using the immunoSEQ Assay, a bias-controlled multiplex PCR. In the authors' own workflow: The number of nucleated cells in each sample was estimated by amplification of reference gene primers within the assay. To quantify the absolute abundance of each unique TCRbeta CDR3 rearrangement, sequence reads were collapsed and filtered. Productive Simpson clonality was computed per sample as the square root of Simpson's diversity index over productive rearrangements. TCRdb holds this immuneACCESS table with in-frame rearrangements only. Some clones are missing; in checked studies, unresolved V genes explain under half, and the rest has no known cause. V, J and clone size are those of that table, while D and trimming were read from the DNA. The sample table lists some 300,000 clones, just under 90% of them with a count of one. Clones ranked in the top ten supply approximately 6% of the sample.

The specimen sequenced was peripheral blood. This TCR was recovered from a woman aged 45-65 years with COVID-19, enrolled during active disease. The rearranged segments are TRBV12-5 and TRBJ2-1; the best D guess is TRBD1, with 6 bases matching. The CDR3 corresponds to CASGGTTYNEQFF. The DNA sequence is given as TGTGCTAGTGGGGGGACAACATACAATGAGCAGTTCTTC.